This TCR beta chain was profiled in a study of blood T cell repertoires in COVID-19. Study-level background: COVID-19 samples collected from the United States, Italy and Spain covered acute and convalescent phases. PBMCs, B-cell-depleted T cells, or T cells were the source of the cDNA or gDNA that made up the material.

The CDR3 totals 16 residues. CDR1 is SGHRS, CDR2 YFSETQ, per germline. Trimming left V 1 base short and J 10 bases short, with 22 bases between. In the authors' methods: Cell counts per sample came from amplifying reference gene primers. The data were produced by immunoSEQ multiplex PCR, yet TCRdb's version contains in-frame clones alone and is incomplete. V, J and clone size were drawn from that table, and D and trimming were deduced from the DNA. Of more than 150,000 clones in the sample, over 80% are singletons; the top ten hold 4.5% to 5.5%. The rearrangement links TRBV5-1 to TRBJ2-3; D is unresolved. The TCR sequence derives from a young woman with acute or convalescent COVID-19. Sequencing was performed on peripheral blood. The CDR3 reads CASSLSNLLTTSPQYF. As DNA, the CDR3 is TGCGCCAGCAGCTTGTCTAATCTCTTAACCACCTCTCCGCAGTATTTT. Complete variable domain (other parts from reference TRBV5-1 and TRBJ2-3): KAGVTQTPRYLIKTRGQQVTLSCSPISGHRSVSWYQQTPGQGLQFLFEYFSETQRNKGNFPGRFSGRQFSNSRSEMNVSTLELGDSALYLCASSLSNLLTTSPQYFGPGTRLTVL.